The source of this T cell receptor beta chain is a study of monozygotic twins with inflammatory bowel disease. Blood was collected, approximately 2.5 ml per donor. UMIs with a 6-nucleotide sample barcode were added by template switching. TCRdb re-analyzed the 5' RACE reads; it lists each CDR3 protein once, without DNA. The sample spans some 400,000 distinct CDR3 sequences; the ten largest clones claim around 2.4%. The source material was blood. The source of this sequence is a human donor with ulcerative colitis or Crohn's disease, or a healthy co-twin of an affected twin (not recorded which).

This chain's CDR3 is CASQKGPGQGRTGELFF. This rearrangement joins TRBV7-2 to TRBJ2-2; TCRdb proposes TRBD1, but this gene call is untestable without DNA. Per the germline V gene, CDR1 is SGHTA and CDR2 is FQGNSA. CDR3 length equals 17 residues.